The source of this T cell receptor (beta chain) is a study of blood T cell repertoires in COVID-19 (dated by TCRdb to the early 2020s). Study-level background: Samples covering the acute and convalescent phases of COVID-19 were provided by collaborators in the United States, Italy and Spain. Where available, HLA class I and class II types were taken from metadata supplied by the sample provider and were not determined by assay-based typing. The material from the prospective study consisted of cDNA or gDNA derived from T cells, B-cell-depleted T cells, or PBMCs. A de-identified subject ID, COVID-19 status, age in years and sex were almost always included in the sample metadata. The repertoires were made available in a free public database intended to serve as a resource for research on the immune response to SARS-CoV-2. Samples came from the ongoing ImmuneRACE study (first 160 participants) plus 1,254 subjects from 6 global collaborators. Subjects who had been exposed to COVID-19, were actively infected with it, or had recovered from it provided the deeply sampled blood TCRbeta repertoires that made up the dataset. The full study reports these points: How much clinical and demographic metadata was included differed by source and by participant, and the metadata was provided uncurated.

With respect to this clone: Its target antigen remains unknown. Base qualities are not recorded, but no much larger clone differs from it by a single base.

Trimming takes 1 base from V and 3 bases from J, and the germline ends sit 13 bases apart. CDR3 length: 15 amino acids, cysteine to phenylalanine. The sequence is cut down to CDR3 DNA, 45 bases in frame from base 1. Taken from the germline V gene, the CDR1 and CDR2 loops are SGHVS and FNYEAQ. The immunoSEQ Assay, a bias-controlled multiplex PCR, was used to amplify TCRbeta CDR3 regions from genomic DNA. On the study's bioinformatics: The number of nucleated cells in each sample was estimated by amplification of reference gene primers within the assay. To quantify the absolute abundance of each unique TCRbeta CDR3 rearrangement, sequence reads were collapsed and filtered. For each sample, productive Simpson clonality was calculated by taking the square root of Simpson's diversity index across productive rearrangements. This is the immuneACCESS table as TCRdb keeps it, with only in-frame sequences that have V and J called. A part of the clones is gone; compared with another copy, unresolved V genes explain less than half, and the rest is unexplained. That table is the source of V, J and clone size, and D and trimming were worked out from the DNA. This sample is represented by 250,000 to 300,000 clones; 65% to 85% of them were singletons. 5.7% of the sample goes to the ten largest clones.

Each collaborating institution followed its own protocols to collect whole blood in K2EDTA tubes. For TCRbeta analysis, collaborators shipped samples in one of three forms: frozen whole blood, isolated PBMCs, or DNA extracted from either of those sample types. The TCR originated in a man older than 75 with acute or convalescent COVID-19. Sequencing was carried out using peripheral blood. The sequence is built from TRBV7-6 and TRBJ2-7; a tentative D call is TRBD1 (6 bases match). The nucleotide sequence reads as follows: TGTGCCAGCAGCTTAGAGCTGGGGGCCATCTACGAGCAGTACTTC. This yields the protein CASSLELGAIYEQYF.